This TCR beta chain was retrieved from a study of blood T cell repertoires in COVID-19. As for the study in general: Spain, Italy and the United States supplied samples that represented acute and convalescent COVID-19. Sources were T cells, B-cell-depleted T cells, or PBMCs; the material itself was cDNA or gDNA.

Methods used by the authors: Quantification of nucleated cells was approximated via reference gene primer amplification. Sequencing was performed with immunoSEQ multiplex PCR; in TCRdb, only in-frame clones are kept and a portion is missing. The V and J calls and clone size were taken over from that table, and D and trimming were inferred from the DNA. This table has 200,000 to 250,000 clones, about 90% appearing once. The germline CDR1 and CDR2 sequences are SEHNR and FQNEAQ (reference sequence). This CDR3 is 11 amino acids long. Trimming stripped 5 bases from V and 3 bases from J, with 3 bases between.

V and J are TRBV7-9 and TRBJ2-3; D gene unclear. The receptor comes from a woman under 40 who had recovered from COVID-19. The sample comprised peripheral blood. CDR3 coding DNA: TGTGCCAGCAGCCCTACAGATACGCAGTATTTT. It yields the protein CASSPTDTQYF.